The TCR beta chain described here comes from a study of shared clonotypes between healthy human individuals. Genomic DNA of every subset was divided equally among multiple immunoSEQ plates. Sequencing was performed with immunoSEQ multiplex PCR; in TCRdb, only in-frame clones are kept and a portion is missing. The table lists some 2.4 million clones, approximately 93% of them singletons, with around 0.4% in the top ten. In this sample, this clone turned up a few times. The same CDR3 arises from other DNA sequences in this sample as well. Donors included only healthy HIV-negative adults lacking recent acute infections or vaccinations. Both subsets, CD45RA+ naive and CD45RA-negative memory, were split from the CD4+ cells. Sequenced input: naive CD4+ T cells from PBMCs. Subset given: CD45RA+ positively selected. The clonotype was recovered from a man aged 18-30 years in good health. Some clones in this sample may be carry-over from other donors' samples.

CDR3 sequence reads: CASSSTGSNQPQHF. The CDR3 DNA sequence: TGTGCCAGCAGCTCAACAGGGAGCAATCAGCCCCAGCATTTT. V and J are TRBV7-9 and TRBJ1-5, with D tentatively TRBD1 (6 bases). This CDR3 is built from 14 residues. V lost 4 bases and J lost 1, with 8 bases in between. CDR1 and CDR2 from the germline V gene are SEHNR and FQNEAQ (reference sequence).